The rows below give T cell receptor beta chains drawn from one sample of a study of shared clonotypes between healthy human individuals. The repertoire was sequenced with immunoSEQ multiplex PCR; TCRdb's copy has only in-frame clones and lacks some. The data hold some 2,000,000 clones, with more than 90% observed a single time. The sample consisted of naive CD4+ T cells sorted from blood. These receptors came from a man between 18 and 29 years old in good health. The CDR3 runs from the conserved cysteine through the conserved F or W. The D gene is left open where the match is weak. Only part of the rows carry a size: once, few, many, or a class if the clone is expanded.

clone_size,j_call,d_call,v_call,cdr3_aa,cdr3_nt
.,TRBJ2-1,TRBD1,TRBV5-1,CASSLGTGAFEQFF,TGCGCCAGCAGCTTGGGGACAGGGGCTTTTGAGCAGTTCTTC
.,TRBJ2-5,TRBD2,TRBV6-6,CASSYSVAGVGETQYF,TGTGCCAGCAGTTACTCAGTGGCGGGAGTAGGAGAGACCCAGTACTTC
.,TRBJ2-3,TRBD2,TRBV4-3,CASTPSSGSTDTQYF,TGCGCCAGCACGCCCTCTAGCGGGAGTACAGATACGCAGTATTTT
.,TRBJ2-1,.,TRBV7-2,CAGGGGPSYNEQFF,TGTGCGGGAGGGGGCGGCCCCTCCTACAATGAGCAGTTCTTC
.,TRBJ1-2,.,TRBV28,CASSFGAGASGYTF,TGTGCCAGCAGTTTTGGGGCAGGGGCGAGTGGCTACACCTTC
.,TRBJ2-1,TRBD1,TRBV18,CASSPRTGKDNEQFF,TGTGCCAGCTCACCGCGGACAGGGAAAGACAATGAGCAGTTCTTC
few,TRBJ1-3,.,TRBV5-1,CASSLARAAGNTIYF,TGCGCCAGCAGCTTGGCCCGGGCGGCTGGAAACACCATATATTTT
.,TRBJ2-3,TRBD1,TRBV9,CASSPLSGQGTDTQYF,TGTGCCAGCAGCCCCTTGAGCGGACAGGGAACAGATACGCAGTATTTT
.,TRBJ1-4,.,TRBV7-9,CASSQYRMSEKLFF,TGTGCCAGCAGCCAATACAGGATGAGTGAAAAACTGTTTTTT
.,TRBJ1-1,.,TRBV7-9,CASSLVGGFDTEAFF,TGTGCCAGCAGCTTAGTGGGAGGGTTTGACACTGAAGCTTTCTTT
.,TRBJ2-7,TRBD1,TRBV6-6,CASRRDRTYEQYF,TGTGCCAGCAGACGGGACAGGACCTACGAGCAGTACTTC
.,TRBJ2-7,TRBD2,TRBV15,CATSRDLAGVREQYF,TGTGCCACCAGCAGAGATTTAGCGGGAGTACGCGAGCAGTACTTC
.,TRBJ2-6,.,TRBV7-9,CASSFWASGANVLTF,TGTGCCAGCAGCTTCTGGGCCTCAGGGGCCAACGTCCTGACTTTC
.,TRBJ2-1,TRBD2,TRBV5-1,CASSGGLVAEEQFF,TGCGCCAGCAGCGGGGGACTAGTCGCGGAAGAGCAGTTCTTC
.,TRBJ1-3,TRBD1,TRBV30,CAWSLDRVSSGNTIYF,TGTGCCTGGAGTTTGGACAGGGTTAGCTCTGGAAACACCATATATTTT
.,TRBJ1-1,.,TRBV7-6,CASSLGWNTEAFF,TGTGCCAGCAGTTTGGGGTGGAACACTGAAGCTTTCTTT
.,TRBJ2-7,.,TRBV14,CASSHYRDSTYEQYF,TGTGCCAGCAGCCATTATAGGGACTCCACCTACGAGCAGTACTTC
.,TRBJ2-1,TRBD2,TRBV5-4,CASSTWVSGNNEQFF,TGTGCCAGCAGCACCTGGGTTAGCGGGAACAATGAGCAGTTCTTC
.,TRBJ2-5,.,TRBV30,CAWSGLPQETQYF,TGTGCCTGGTCGGGACTCCCACAAGAGACCCAGTACTTC
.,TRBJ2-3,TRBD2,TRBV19,CASSIGLAGGNTQYF,TGTGCCAGTAGTATTGGACTAGCGGGGGGCAATACGCAGTATTTT
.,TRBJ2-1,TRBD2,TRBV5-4,CASSLVAGDYNEQFF,TGTGCCAGCAGCTTGGTAGCGGGAGATTACAATGAGCAGTTCTTC
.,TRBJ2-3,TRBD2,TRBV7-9,CASSFATSGGADTQYF,TGTGCCAGCAGCTTCGCCACTAGCGGAGGAGCAGATACGCAGTATTTT
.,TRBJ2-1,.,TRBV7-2,CAAAAGGVNEQFF,TGTGCCGCGGCGGCCGGAGGGGTCAATGAGCAGTTCTTC
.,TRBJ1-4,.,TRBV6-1,CASSEGKKLFF,TGTGCCAGCAGTGAAGGGAAAAAACTGTTTTTT
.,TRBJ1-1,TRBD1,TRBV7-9,CASSGPGTGATEAFF,TGTGCCAGCAGCGGCCCAGGGACAGGAGCGACTGAAGCTTTCTTT
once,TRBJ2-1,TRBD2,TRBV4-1,CASSQVAGAENEFF,TGCGCCAGCAGCCAAGTAGCGGGGGCCGAGAATGAGTTCTTC
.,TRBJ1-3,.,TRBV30,CAWSASSGNTIYF,TGTGCCTGGAGCGCCTCGTCAGGAAACACCATATATTTT
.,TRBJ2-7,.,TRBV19,CASSISHWTYEQYF,TGTGCCAGTAGTATAAGTCACTGGACCTACGAGCAGTACTTC
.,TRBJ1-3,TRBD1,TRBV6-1,CASRDRENSGNTIYF,TGTGCCAGCAGGGACAGGGAAAACTCTGGAAACACCATATATTTT
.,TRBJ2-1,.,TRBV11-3,CASSLGAASNEQFF,TGTGCCAGCAGCTTAGGGGCGGCGTCCAATGAGCAGTTCTTC
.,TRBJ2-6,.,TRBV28,CASSFLGSGANVLTF,TGTGCCAGCAGTTTCTTGGGTTCTGGGGCCAACGTCCTGACTTTC
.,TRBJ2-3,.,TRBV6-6,CASQRRATDTQYF,TGTGCCAGCCAAAGGAGGGCTACAGATACGCAGTATTTT
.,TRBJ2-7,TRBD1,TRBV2,CASKQDRAYYEQYF,TGTGCCAGCAAGCAGGACAGGGCATACTACGAGCAGTACTTC
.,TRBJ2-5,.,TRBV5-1,CASSLMVTDAQETQYF,TGCGCCAGCAGCTTGATGGTAACGGACGCTCAAGAGACCCAGTACTTC
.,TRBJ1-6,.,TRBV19,CASSRWQGENSPLHF,TGTGCCAGTAGTAGGTGGCAGGGTGAGAATTCACCCCTCCACTTT
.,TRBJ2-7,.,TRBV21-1,CASGEGAISTPYF,TGTGCCAGCGGGGAGGGGGCGATTTCTACTCCGTACTTC
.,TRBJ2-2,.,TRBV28,CASRWVAGELFF,TGTGCCAGCAGATGGGTCGCCGGGGAGCTGTTTTTT
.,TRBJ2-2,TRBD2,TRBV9,CASSAARGGRNTGELFF,TGTGCCAGCAGCGCGGCGAGGGGCGGGAGGAACACCGGGGAGCTGTTTTTT
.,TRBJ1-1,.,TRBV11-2,CASSSMGSAAAFF,TGTGCCAGCAGCTCGATGGGGTCGGCGGCGGCTTTCTTT
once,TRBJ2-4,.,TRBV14,CASSHPSLAKNIQYF,TGTGCCAGCAGCCATCCCTCGCTAGCCAAAAACATTCAGTACTTC
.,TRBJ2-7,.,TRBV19,CASSTSQGFYEQYF,TGTGCCAGTAGCACAAGCCAGGGGTTCTACGAGCAGTACTTC
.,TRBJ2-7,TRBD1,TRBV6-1,CAVGTGGSYEQYF,TGTGCCGTCGGGACAGGGGGCTCCTACGAGCAGTACTTC
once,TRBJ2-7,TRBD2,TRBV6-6,CASSYPLAGGLGEQYF,TGTGCCAGCAGTTACCCACTAGCGGGGGGGCTAGGGGAGCAGTACTTC
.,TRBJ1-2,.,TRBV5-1,CASSKFPWAGDLNYGYTF,TGCGCCAGCAGCAAATTCCCTTGGGCAGGAGATTTAAACTATGGCTACACCTTC
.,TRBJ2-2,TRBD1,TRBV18,CASSEQGALNTGELFF,TGTGCCAGCTCGGAACAGGGGGCGCTTAACACCGGGGAGCTGTTTTTT
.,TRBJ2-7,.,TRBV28,CASSSPRMGAYEQYF,TGTGCCAGCAGTTCCCCACGAATGGGGGCCTACGAGCAGTACTTC
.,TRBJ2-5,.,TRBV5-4,CASMVQAGETQYF,TGTGCCAGCATGGTGCAGGCTGGGGAGACCCAGTACTTC
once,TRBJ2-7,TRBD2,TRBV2,CASRRGLASMSSYEQYF,TGTGCCAGCAGGCGCGGACTAGCGTCCATGAGCTCCTACGAGCAGTACTTC
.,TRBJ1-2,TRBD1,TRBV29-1,CSVGGTGVTYGGYTF,TGCAGCGTTGGGGGGACAGGGGTCACGTATGGTGGCTACACCTTC
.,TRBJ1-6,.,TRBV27,CASSLRTTSNSPLHF,TGTGCCAGCAGTTTAAGGACAACGTCAAATTCACCCCTCCACTTT
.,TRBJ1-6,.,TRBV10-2,CASRGGDAYNSPLHF,TGCGCCAGCAGGGGAGGAGATGCGTATAATTCACCCCTCCACTTT
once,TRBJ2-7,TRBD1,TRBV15,CATSGDRGPYEQYF,TGTGCCACCAGCGGCGACAGGGGCCCCTACGAGCAGTACTTC
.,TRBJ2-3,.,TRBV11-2,CASSPLGARTDTQYF,TGTGCCAGCAGCCCACTTGGAGCCCGCACAGATACGCAGTATTTT
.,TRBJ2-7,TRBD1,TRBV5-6,CASSSYSTGGIGEQYF,TGTGCCAGCAGCTCGTACTCAACAGGGGGTATCGGGGAGCAGTACTTC